This is a list of T cell receptor beta chains from one sample in a study of blood T cell repertoires in COVID-19. The assay was immunoSEQ multiplex PCR, and TCRdb's table has in-frame clones only and misses some. The sample has around 300,000 clones, around 90% seen once. Sample: peripheral blood. The origin of the receptors is a woman younger than 45 with COVID-19, enrolled during active disease. The CDR3 runs from the conserved cysteine through the conserved F or W. The order of the fields is J gene, D gene, V gene, clone size, CDR3 protein, CDR3 DNA. D genes are given only for firm matches. Only some rows state a clone size, as once, few, many or a class for expanded clones.

TRBJ2-1	TRBD2	TRBV10-3	NA	CAISESDAGVTDEQFF	TGTGCCATCAGTGAGTCCGACGCGGGAGTTACGGATGAGCAGTTCTTC
TRBJ2-4	TRBD2	TRBV3-1/TRBV3-2	NA	CASSRGLAGPPYF	TGTGCCAGCAGCCGCGGACTAGCGGGGCCTCCGTACTTC
TRBJ1-2	TRBD1	TRBV5-1	NA	CASSANRGGYGYTF	TGCGCCAGCAGCGCCAACAGGGGCGGGTATGGCTACACCTTC
TRBJ1-1	NA	TRBV7-2	NA	CASSLLLGRATEAFF	TGTGCCAGCAGCTTATTATTAGGGAGGGCCACTGAAGCTTTCTTT
TRBJ2-1	TRBD2	TRBV5-1	NA	CASSLGTQGLAGVPSYNEQFF	TGCGCCAGCAGCCTAGGCACACAAGGGCTAGCGGGAGTCCCCTCGTACAATGAGCAGTTCTTC
TRBJ2-5	TRBD1	TRBV5-6	NA	CATEDRVGEETQYF	TGTGCCACCGAGGACAGGGTGGGCGAAGAGACCCAGTACTTC
TRBJ1-6	TRBD1	TRBV7-2	NA	CASSLGGTGYSPLHF	TGTGCCAGCAGCTTAGGGGGGACAGGTTATTCACCCCTCCACTTT
TRBJ2-1	TRBD2	TRBV14	NA	CASSRRTSGSVEQFF	TGTGCCAGCAGCCGACGGACTAGCGGGAGCGTTGAGCAGTTCTTC
TRBJ2-1	NA	TRBV5-6	NA	CASSLGSSYNEQFF	TGTGCCAGCAGCTTAGGGAGCTCCTACAATGAGCAGTTCTTC
TRBJ2-1	NA	TRBV4-3	once	CASSHFVEAGGLVEQFF	TGCGCCAGCAGCCATTTCGTCGAGGCCGGCGGTTTGGTTGAGCAGTTCTTC
TRBJ2-6	NA	TRBV5-6	once	CASSLVGGGANVLTF	TGTGCCAGCAGCTTGGTTGGGGGCGGGGCCAACGTCCTGACTTTC
TRBJ2-7	NA	TRBV10-3	once	CASAGGSYEQYF	TGTGCCTCGGCAGGAGGCTCCTACGAGCAGTACTTC
TRBJ1-1	TRBD1	TRBV5-1	NA	CASSPGQTLNTEAFF	TGCGCCAGCAGCCCGGGACAGACGCTGAACACTGAAGCTTTCTTT
TRBJ2-3	TRBD1	TRBV5-4	NA	CASSLDRGADTQYF	TGTGCCAGCAGCTTGGACAGGGGAGCAGATACGCAGTATTTT
TRBJ1-4	TRBD1	TRBV28	once	CASSFDPRQGALLEKLFF	TGTGCCAGCAGTTTTGATCCGCGACAGGGGGCTTTACTTGAAAAACTGTTTTTT
TRBJ2-3	TRBD2	TRBV2	NA	CATKLGTGGADTQYF	TGTGCCACCAAATTAGGGACCGGGGGGGCAGATACGCAGTATTTT
TRBJ2-3	TRBD2	TRBV28	NA	CASRALAGGPRTDTQYF	TGTGCCAGCAGGGCACTAGCGGGAGGGCCCCGCACAGATACGCAGTATTTT
TRBJ2-1	TRBD2	TRBV28	NA	CASSPTALGTSLVEQFF	TGTGCCAGCAGTCCGACAGCTCTCGGGACTAGTCTTGTAGAGCAGTTCTTC
TRBJ2-6	NA	TRBV25-1	NA	CASTSLSGANVLTF	TGTGCCAGCACGTCTCTCTCTGGGGCCAACGTCCTGACTTTC
TRBJ2-2	TRBD2	TRBV10-3	NA	CAIRGTSGSKNTGELFF	TGTGCCATCAGGGGGACTAGCGGGAGTAAGAACACCGGGGAGCTGTTTTTT
TRBJ1-1	NA	TRBV5-1	NA	CASRLGLQGPEAFF	TGCGCCAGCAGGTTAGGATTACAGGGCCCTGAAGCTTTCTTT
TRBJ1-6	NA	TRBV6-2/TRBV6-3	NA	CASSYNGRGNSPLHF	TGTGCCAGCAGTTACAACGGAAGGGGGAATTCACCCCTCCACTTT